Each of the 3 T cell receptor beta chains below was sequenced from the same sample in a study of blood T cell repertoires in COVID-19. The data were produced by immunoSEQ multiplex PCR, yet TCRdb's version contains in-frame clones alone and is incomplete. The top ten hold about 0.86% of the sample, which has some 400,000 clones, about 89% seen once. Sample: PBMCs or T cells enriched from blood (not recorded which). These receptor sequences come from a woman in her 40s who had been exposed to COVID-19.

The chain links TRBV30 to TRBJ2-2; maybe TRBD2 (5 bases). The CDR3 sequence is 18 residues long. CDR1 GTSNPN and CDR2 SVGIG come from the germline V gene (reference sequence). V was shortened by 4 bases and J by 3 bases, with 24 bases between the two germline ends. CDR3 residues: CAWTRRSPLGWDTGELFF. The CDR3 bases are TGTGCCTGGACCCGAAGGTCGCCACTAGGGTGGGACACCGGGGAGCTGTTTTTT.

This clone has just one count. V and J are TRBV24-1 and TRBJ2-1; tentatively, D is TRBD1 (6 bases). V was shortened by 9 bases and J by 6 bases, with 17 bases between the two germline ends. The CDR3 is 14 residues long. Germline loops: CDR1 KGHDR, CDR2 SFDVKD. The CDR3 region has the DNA TGTGCCACCTCTTGGGGGCAGGCGGGCAATGAGCAGTTCTTC. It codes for CATSWGQAGNEQFF.

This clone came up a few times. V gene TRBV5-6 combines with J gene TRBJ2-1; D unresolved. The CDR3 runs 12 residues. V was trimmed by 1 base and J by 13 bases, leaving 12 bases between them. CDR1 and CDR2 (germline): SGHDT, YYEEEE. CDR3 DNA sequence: TGTGCCAGCAGCTTGATTTTCCCAGTTCAGTTCTTC. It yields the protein CASSLIFPVQFF.